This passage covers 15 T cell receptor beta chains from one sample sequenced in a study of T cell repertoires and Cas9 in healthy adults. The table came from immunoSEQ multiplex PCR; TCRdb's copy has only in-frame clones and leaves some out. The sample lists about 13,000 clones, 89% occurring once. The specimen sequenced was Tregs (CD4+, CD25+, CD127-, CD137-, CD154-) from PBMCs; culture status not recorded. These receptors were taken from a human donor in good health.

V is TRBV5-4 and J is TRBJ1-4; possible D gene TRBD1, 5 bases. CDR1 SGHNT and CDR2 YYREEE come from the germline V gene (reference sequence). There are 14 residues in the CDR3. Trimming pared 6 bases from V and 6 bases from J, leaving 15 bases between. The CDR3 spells CASNSGDPYEKLFF. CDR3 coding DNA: TGTGCCAGCAACTCGGGGGACCCGTATGAAAAACTGTTTTTT.

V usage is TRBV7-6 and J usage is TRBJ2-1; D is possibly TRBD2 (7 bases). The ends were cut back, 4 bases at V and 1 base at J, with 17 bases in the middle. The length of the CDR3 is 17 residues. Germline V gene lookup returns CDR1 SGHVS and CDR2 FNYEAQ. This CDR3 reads CASSSTAGRGSYNEQFF. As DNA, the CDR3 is TGTGCCAGCAGCTCTACGGCGGGGAGGGGGTCCTACAATGAGCAGTTCTTC.

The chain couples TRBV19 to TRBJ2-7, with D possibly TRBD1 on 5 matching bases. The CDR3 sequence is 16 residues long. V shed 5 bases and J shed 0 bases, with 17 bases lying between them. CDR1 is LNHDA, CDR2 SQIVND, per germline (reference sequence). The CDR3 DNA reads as TGTGCCAGTAGTCCTAGACGGCAGGGAAGCTCCTACGAGCAGTACTTC. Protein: CASSPRRQGSSYEQYF.

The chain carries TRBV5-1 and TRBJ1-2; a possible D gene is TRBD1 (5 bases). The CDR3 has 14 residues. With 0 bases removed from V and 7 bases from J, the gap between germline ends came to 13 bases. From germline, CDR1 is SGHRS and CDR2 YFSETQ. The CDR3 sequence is CASSLGDSFSGYTF. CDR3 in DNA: TGCGCCAGCAGCTTGGGCGACAGTTTTTCTGGCTACACCTTC. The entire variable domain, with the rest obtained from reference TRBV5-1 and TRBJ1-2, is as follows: KAGVTQTPRYLIKTRGQQVTLSCSPISGHRSVSWYQQTPGQGLQFLFEYFSETQRNKGNFPGRFSGRQFSNSRSEMNVSTLELGDSALYLCASSLGDSFSGYTFGSGTRLTVV.

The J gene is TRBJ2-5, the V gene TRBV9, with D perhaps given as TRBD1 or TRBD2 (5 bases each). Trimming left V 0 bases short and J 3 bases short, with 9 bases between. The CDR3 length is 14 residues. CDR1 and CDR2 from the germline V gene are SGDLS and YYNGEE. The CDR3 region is CASSVAGTKETQYF. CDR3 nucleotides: TGTGCCAGCAGCGTAGCCGGGACGAAAGAGACCCAGTACTTC.

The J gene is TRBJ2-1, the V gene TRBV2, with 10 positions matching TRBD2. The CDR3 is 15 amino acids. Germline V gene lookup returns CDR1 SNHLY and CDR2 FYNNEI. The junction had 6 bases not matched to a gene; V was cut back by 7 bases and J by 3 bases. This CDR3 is CASTITSGVYNEQFF. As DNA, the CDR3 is TGTGCCAGCACAATCACTAGCGGGGTCTACAATGAGCAGTTCTTC.

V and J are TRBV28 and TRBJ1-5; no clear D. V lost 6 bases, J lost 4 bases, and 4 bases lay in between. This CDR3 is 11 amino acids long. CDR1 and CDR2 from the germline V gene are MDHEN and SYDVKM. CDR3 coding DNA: TGTGCCAGCAGCCTAAATCAGCCCCAGCATTTT. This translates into CASSLNQPQHF.

Written as DNA, the CDR3 is TGCGCCAGCAGCTTGGACCGAGGTAGGCACCACCACGAGCAGTACTTC. Translation gives CASSLDRGRHHHEQYF. V and J are TRBV5-1 and TRBJ2-7; D uncertain. The V gene's germline CDR1 is SGHRS and CDR2 YFSETQ. Trimming took 0 bases from V and 5 from J, leaving 18 bases between them. The CDR3 extends over 16 amino acids. The full variable domain, in which reference TRBV5-1 and TRBJ2-7 provide the parts outside the CDR3, is KAGVTQTPRYLIKTRGQQVTLSCSPISGHRSVSWYQQTPGQGLQFLFEYFSETQRNKGNFPGRFSGRQFSNSRSEMNVSTLELGDSALYLCASSLDRGRHHHEQYFGPGTRLTVT.

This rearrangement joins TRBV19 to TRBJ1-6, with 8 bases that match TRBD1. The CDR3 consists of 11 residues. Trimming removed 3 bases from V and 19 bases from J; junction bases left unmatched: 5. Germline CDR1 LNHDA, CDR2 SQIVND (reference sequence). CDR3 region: CASSIPGQVHF. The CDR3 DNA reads TGTGCCAGTAGTATCCCGGGACAGGTACACTTT. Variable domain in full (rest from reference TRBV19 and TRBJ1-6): DGGITQSPKYLFRKEGQNVTLSCEQNLNHDAMYWYRQDPGQGLRLIYYSQIVNDFQKGDIAEGYSVSREKKESFPLTVTSAQKNPTAFYLCASSIPGQVHFGNGTRLTVT.

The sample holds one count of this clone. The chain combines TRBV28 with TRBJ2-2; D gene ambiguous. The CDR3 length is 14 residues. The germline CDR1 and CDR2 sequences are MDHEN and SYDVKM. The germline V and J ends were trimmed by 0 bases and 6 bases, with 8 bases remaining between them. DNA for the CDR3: TGTGCCAGCAGTTTATGGGGGTCGTCCGGGGAGCTGTTTTTT. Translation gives CASSLWGSSGELFF.

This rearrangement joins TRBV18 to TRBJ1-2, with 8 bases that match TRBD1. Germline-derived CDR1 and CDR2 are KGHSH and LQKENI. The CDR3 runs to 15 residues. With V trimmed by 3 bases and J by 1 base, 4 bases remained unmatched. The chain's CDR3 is CASSPGQGGNYGYTF. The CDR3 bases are TGTGCCAGCTCACCTGGACAGGGTGGTAACTATGGCTACACCTTC. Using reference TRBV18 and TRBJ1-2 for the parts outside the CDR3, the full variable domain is NAGVMQNPRHLVRRRGQEARLRCSPMKGHSHVYWYRQLPEEGLKFMVYLQKENIIDESGMPKERFSAEFPKEGPSILRIQQVVRGDSAAYFCASSPGQGGNYGYTFGSGTRLTVV.

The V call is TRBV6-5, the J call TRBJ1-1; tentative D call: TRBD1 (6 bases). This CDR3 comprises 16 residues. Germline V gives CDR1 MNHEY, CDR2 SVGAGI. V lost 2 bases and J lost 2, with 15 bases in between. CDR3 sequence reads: CASSYRLTGKNTEAFF. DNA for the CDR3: TGTGCCAGCAGTTACCGGCTGACAGGAAAAAACACTGAAGCTTTCTTT.

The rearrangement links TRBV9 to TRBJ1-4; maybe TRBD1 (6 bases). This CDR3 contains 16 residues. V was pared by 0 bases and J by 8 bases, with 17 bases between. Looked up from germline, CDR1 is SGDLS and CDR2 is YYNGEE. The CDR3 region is CASSVGQGRAREKLFF. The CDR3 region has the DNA TGTGCCAGCAGCGTAGGGCAGGGGAGGGCTAGGGAAAAACTGTTTTTT.

This CDR3 is CASSAGQGEQPQHF. In DNA, the CDR3 is TGCGCCAGCAGCGCCGGGCAGGGAGAACAGCCCCAGCATTTT. This chain uses TRBV5-1 with TRBJ1-5; D is possibly TRBD1 (5 bases). The CDR3 totals 14 residues. The germline V gene encodes CDR1 SGHRS and CDR2 YFSETQ. Trimming removed 4 bases at V and 7 bases at J, with 15 bases between.

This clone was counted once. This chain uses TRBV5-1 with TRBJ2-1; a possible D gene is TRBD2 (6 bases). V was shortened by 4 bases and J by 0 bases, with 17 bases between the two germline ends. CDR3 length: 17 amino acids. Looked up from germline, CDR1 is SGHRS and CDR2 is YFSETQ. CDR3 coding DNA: TGCGCCAGCAGCGCCCGTCCAAGCGGGTCCTCCTACAATGAGCAGTTCTTC. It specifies CASSARPSGSSYNEQFF.